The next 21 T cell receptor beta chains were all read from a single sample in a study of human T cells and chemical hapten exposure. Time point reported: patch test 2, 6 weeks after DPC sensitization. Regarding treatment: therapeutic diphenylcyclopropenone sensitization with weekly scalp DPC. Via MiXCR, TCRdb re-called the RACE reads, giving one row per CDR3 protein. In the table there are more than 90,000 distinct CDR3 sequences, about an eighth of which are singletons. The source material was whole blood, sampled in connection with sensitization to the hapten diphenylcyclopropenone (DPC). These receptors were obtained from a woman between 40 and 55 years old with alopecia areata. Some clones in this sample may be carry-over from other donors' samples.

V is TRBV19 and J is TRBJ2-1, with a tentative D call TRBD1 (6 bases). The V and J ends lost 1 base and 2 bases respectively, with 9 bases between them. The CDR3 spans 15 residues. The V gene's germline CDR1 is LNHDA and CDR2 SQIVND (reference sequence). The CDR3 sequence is CASSIAAGAYNEQFF. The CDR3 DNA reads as TGTGCCAGTAGTATAGCGGCAGGGGCCTACAATGAGCAGTTCTTC.

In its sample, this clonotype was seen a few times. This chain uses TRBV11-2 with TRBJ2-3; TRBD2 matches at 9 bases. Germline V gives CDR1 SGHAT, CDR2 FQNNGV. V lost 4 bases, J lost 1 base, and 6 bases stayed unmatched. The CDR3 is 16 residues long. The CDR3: CASSSGTSTRTDTQYF. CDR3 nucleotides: TGTGCCAGCAGCTCTGGGACTAGCACCCGCACAGATACGCAGTATTTT.

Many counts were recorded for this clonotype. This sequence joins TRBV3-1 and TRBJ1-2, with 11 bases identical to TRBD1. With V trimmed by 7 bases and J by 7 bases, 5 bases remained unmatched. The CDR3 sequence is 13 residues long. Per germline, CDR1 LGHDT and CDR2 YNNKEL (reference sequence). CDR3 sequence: CASTYGQGAGYTF. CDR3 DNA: TGTGCCAGCACCTACGGACAGGGGGCTGGCTACACCTTC.

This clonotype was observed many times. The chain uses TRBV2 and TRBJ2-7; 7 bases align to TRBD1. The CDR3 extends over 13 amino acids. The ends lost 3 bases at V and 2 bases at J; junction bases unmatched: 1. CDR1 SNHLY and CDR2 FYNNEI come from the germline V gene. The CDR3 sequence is CASSDRGTYEQYF. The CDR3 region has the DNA TGTGCCAGCAGTGACAGGGGGACCTACGAGCAGTACTTC.

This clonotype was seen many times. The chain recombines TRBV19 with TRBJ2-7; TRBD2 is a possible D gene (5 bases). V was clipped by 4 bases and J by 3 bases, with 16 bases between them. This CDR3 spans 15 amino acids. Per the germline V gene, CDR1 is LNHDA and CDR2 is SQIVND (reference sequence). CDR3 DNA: TGTGCCAGTAGTAAAGGCCGCGGGTCGAACTACGAGCAGTACTTC. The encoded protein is CASSKGRGSNYEQYF.

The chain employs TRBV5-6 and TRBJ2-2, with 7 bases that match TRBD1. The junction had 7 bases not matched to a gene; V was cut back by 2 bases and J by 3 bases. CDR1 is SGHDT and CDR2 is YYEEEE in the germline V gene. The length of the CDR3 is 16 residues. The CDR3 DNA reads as TGTGCCAGCAGCTTATCTAGGGGGCGGGACACCGGGGAGCTGTTTTTT. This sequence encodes CASSLSRGRDTGELFF.

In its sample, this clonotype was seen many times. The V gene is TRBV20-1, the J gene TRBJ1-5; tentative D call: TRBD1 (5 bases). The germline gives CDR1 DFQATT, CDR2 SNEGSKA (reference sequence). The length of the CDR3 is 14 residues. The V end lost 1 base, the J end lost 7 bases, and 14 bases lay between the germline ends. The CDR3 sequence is CSARGGQGGQPQHF. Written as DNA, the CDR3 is TGCAGTGCTAGAGGGGGCCAGGGTGGCCAGCCCCAGCATTTT.

The CDR3 sequence: CASSSIGTQYF. CDR3 sequence (DNA): TGTGCCAGCAGTTCCATAGGGACCCAGTACTTC. The chain uses TRBV6-2 or TRBV6-3 and TRBJ2-5; D not certain. Germline V gene lookup returns CDR1 MNHEY and CDR2 SVGEGT. The CDR3 spans 11 residues. V lost 4 bases, J lost 7 bases, and 7 bases lay in between.

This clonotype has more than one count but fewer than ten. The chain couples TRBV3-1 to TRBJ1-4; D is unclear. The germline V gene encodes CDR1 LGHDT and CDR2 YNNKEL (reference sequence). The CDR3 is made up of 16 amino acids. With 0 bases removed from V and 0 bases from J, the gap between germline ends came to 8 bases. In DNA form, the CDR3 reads TGTGCCAGCAGCCAAGATTGGGCTGCAACTAATGAAAAACTGTTTTTT. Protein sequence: CASSQDWAATNEKLFF.

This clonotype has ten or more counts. The CDR3 here is CASSSLRGARTAYNEQFF. The DNA of the CDR3 is TGTGCCAGCAGTTCCCTCCGGGGGGCCCGAACTGCCTACAATGAGCAGTTCTTC. This chain connects TRBV12-3 or TRBV12-4 to TRBJ2-1, with D perhaps matching TRBD2 (7 bases). The V end was cut by 4 bases, the J end by 2 bases, with 21 bases between. The CDR3 is made up of 18 amino acids.

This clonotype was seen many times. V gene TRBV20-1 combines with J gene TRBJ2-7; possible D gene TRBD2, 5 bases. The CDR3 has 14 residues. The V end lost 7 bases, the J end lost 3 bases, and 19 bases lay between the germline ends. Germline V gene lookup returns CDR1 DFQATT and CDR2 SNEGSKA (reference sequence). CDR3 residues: CSGAKISGVYEQYF. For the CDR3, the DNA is TGCAGTGGGGCGAAGATTTCCGGGGTCTACGAGCAGTACTTC.

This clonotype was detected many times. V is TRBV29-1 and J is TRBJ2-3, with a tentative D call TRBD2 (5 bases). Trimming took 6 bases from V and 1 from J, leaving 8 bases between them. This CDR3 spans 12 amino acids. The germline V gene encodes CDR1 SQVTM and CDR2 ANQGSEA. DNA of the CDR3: TGCAGCGTGATGCGGGGCACAGATACGCAGTATTTT. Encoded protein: CSVMRGTDTQYF.

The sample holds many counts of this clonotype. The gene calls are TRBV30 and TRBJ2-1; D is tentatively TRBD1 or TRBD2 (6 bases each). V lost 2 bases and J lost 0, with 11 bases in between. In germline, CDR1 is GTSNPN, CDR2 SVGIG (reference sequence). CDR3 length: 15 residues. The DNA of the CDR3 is TGTGCCTGGAGTTATTCGGGGGCCTCCTACAATGAGCAGTTCTTC. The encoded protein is CAWSYSGASYNEQFF.

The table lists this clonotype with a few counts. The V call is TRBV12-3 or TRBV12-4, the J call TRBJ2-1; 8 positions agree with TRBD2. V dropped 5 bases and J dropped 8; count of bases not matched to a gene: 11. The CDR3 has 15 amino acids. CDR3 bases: TGTGCCAGCAGTGGACCGATCAGCGGGAGTGATGAGCAGTTCTTC. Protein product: CASSGPISGSDEQFF.

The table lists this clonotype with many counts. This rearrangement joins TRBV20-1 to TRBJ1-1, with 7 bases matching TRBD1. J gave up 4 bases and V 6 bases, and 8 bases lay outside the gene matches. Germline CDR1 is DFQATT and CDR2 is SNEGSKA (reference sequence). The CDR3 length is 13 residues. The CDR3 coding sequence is TGCAGTGCAAGGGACAGCTGGAGCACTGAAGCTTTCTTT. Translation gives CSARDSWSTEAFF.

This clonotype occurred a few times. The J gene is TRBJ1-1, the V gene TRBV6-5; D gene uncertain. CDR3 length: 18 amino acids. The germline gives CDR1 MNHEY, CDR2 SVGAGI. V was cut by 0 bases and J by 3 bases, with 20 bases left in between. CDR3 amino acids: CASSYSTGFLVRDTEAFF. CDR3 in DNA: TGTGCCAGCAGTTACTCGACGGGCTTTTTAGTTCGGGACACTGAAGCTTTCTTT.

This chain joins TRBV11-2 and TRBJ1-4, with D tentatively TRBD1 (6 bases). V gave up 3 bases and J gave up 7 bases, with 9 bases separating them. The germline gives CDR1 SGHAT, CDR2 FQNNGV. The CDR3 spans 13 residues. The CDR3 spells CASSLGRGEKLFF. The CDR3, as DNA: TGTGCCAGCAGCTTGGGCAGGGGTGAAAAACTGTTTTTT. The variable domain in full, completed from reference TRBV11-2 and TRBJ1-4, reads EAGVAQSPRYKIIEKRQSVAFWCNPISGHATLYWYQQILGQGPKLLIQFQNNGVVDDSQLPKDRFSAERLKGVDSTLKIQPAKLEDSAVYLCASSLGRGEKLFFGSGTQLSVL.

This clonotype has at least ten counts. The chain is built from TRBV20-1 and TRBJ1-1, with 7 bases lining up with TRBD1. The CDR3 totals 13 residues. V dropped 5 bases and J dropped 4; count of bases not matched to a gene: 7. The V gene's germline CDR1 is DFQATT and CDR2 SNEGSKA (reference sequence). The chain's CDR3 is CSAYDDRVTEAFF. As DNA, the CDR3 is TGCAGTGCTTATGATGACAGGGTCACTGAAGCTTTCTTT.

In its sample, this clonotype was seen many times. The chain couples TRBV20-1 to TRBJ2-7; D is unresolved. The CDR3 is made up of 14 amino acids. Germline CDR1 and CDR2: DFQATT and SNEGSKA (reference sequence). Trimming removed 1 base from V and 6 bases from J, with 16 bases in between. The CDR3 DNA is TGCAGTGCTAGAGTTTTTCTACCGCCGGGCGAGCAGTACTTC. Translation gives CSARVFLPPGEQYF.

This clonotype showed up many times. CDR3 in amino acids: CASSFRRADPAFF. DNA for the CDR3: TGTGCCAGCAGCTTCCGCAGGGCCGACCCGGCTTTCTTT. The chain is built from TRBV7-9 and TRBJ1-1, with D tentatively TRBD1 (5 bases). The CDR3 sequence is 13 residues long. CDR1 and CDR2 from the germline V gene are SEHNR and FQNEAQ (reference sequence). The ends were cut back, 3 bases at V and 11 bases at J, with 16 bases in the middle.

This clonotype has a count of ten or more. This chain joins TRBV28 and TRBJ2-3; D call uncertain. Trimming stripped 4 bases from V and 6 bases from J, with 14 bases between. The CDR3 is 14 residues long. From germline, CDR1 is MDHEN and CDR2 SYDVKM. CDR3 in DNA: TGTGCCAGCAGTTACCCCTTGGGTCTTGATACGCAGTATTTT. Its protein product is CASSYPLGLDTQYF. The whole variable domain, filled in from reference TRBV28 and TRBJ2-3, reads DVKVTQSSRYLVKRTGEKVFLECVQDMDHENMFWYRQDPGLGLRLIYFSYDVKMKEKGDIPEGYSVSREKKERFSLILESASTNQTSMYLCASSYPLGLDTQYFGPGTRLTVL.